The 26 T cell receptor beta chains given below trace back to one sample, sequenced in a study of blood T cell repertoires in COVID-19. TCRdb's copy holds only in-frame clones and misses some; the assay was immunoSEQ multiplex PCR. The sample includes some 130,000 clones, 79% of them seen just once. The sequenced material came from peripheral blood. These receptors were taken from a man between 60 and 70 years old with acute or convalescent COVID-19.

There are a few counts of this clone. This chain uses TRBV7-2 with TRBJ2-2, with TRBD2 matching 7 bases. Per germline, CDR1 SGHTA and CDR2 FQGNSA. The V gene end was trimmed by 3 bases and the J gene end by 8 bases; junction bases not matched to a gene: 9. The CDR3 runs 15 residues. Here the CDR3 DNA reads TGTGCCAGCAGCTTGGGTAGCGGGTGGAGTGGGGAGCTGTTTTTT. Amino acids: CASSLGSGWSGELFF.

The chain is built from TRBV2 and TRBJ2-5; D is ambiguous. The CDR3 sequence is 12 residues long. The V and J ends lost 2 bases and 7 bases respectively, with 8 bases between them. Per the germline V gene, CDR1 is SNHLY and CDR2 is FYNNEI. For the CDR3, the DNA is TGTGCCAGCAGTGAACCAGCGATGACCCAGTACTTC. It is translated as CASSEPAMTQYF.

This chain uses TRBV28 with TRBJ1-1; no reliable D call. V was pared by 7 bases and J by 0 bases, with 3 bases between. The CDR3 covers 11 residues. Germline values: CDR1 MDHEN, CDR2 SYDVKM. The CDR3 nucleotides read TGTGCCAGCATAATGAACACTGAAGCTTTCTTT. Protein: CASIMNTEAFF. Filled out from reference TRBV28 and TRBJ1-1, the complete variable domain reads DVKVTQSSRYLVKRTGEKVFLECVQDMDHENMFWYRQDPGLGLRLIYFSYDVKMKEKGDIPEGYSVSREKKERFSLILESASTNQTSMYLCASIMNTEAFFGQGTRLTVV.

The V gene is TRBV9, the J gene TRBJ2-1; possibly TRBD2 for D (5 bases). This CDR3 spans 15 amino acids. CDR1 and CDR2 from the germline V gene are SGDLS and YYNGEE. V gave up 0 bases and J gave up 2 bases, with 9 bases separating them. The CDR3, as DNA: TGTGCCAGCAGCGTAGGAGGAGGAGCCTACAATGAGCAGTTCTTC. Amino acid sequence: CASSVGGGAYNEQFF.

V is TRBV19 and J is TRBJ2-7; 12 positions match TRBD2. V shed 1 base, J shed 3 bases, and the junction held 1 base outside the gene matches. The CDR3 has 15 amino acids. The germline gives CDR1 LNHDA, CDR2 SQIVND (reference sequence). This CDR3 is CASSIGLAGVYEQYF. DNA of the CDR3: TGTGCCAGTAGTATAGGACTAGCGGGAGTCTACGAGCAGTACTTC.

The rearrangement joins TRBV19 to TRBJ1-1; D perhaps matches TRBD1 (5 bases). The length of the CDR3 is 15 residues. Germline CDR1 LNHDA, CDR2 SQIVND (reference sequence). Trimming took off 7 bases at V and 2 bases at J, with 17 bases between the two ends. The CDR3 spells CASILKTGTNTEAFF. CDR3 nucleotide sequence: TGTGCCAGTATCCTGAAGACCGGGACTAACACTGAAGCTTTCTTT.

V gene TRBV7-2 combines with J gene TRBJ2-2; D is possibly TRBD2 (6 bases). V was shortened by 5 bases and J by 0 bases, with 10 bases between the two germline ends. The CDR3 totals 15 residues. Germline CDR1 and CDR2: SGHTA and FQGNSA. CDR3 loop: CASSTTSSNTGELFF. In DNA form, the CDR3 reads TGTGCCAGCAGCACTACTAGCTCGAACACCGGGGAGCTGTTTTTT.

This clone has a handful of counts. This rearrangement joins TRBV6-6 to TRBJ2-1; possible D gene TRBD2, 5 bases. Germline loops: CDR1 MNHNY, CDR2 SVGAGI (reference sequence). The CDR3 length is 11 residues. V dropped 6 bases and J dropped 11 bases, with 11 bases sitting between them. The CDR3 DNA reads TGTGCCAGCAGCCTTGAGGGCAAGCAGTTCTTC. Translation: CASSLEGKQFF.

The V call is TRBV19, the J call TRBJ2-1; D is ambiguous. Between the trimmed V and J ends, which lost 10 bases and 2 bases, there was a span of 9 bases. Germline values: CDR1 LNHDA, CDR2 SQIVND (reference sequence). CDR3 length: 12 amino acids. CDR3 sequence reads: CATRGPYNEQFF. CDR3 bases: TGTGCCACGCGAGGCCCCTACAATGAGCAGTTCTTC.

The J gene is TRBJ2-1, the V gene TRBV4-3, with D maybe TRBD2 (6 bases). Between the trimmed V and J ends, which lost 0 bases and 6 bases, there was a span of 15 bases. The CDR3 has 16 amino acids. Germline V gene sequence: CDR1 LGHNA, CDR2 YSLEER. The CDR3 loop is CASSQDDGRSANEQFF. CDR3 bases: TGCGCCAGCAGCCAAGATGACGGGAGAAGCGCCAATGAGCAGTTCTTC.

V is TRBV20-1 and J is TRBJ2-3, with a possible D match to TRBD2 (6 bases). Trimming shortened V by 3 bases and J by 2 bases, and 9 bases separated the two germline ends. CDR3 length equals 13 residues. Germline loops: CDR1 DFQATT, CDR2 SNEGSKA (reference sequence). The chain's CDR3 is CSASRDSTDTQYF. The CDR3 DNA sequence: TGCAGTGCTAGTAGGGACTCCACAGATACGCAGTATTTT.

V and J are TRBV28 and TRBJ2-3; D gene unclear. Trimming removed 7 bases at V and 0 bases at J, with 8 bases between. Per the germline V gene, CDR1 is MDHEN and CDR2 is SYDVKM. The length of the CDR3 is 13 residues. The CDR3 DNA reads TGTGCCAGCATCTCCCCTAGCACAGATACGCAGTATTTT. As protein: CASISPSTDTQYF.

This clone turned up a few times. The genes are TRBV6-5 and TRBJ1-5, with TRBD1 identical over 10 bases. Germline assignment: CDR1 MNHEY and CDR2 SVGAGI. V gave up 7 bases and J gave up 4 bases; unmatched junction bases: 7. The CDR3 is 15 amino acids. The CDR3, as DNA: TGTGCCAGCACGAGACAGGGGGCAGGGAATCAGCCCCAGCATTTT. Encoded protein: CASTRQGAGNQPQHF.

The chain has TRBV7-3 and TRBJ2-7; D is perhaps TRBD2 (6 bases). This CDR3 contains 15 residues. Trimming removed 2 bases from V and 5 bases from J, with 16 bases in between. From germline, CDR1 is SGHTA and CDR2 FQGTGA. CDR3 nucleotides: TGTGCCAGCAGCTTAGGGACTGGGGTTCGAGACGAGCAGTACTTC. Protein product: CASSLGTGVRDEQYF.

This clone showed up just once. The rearrangement joins TRBV19 to TRBJ1-2; no definite D call. Trimming shortened V by 7 bases and J by 0 bases, and 3 bases separated the two germline ends. Per germline, CDR1 LNHDA and CDR2 SQIVND (reference sequence). The CDR3 totals 11 residues. The CDR3 DNA reads as TGTGCCAGTACCGCTAACTATGGCTACACCTTC. Protein product: CASTANYGYTF.

The rearrangement uses TRBV29-1 and TRBJ2-7; 8 nucleotides match TRBD1. The CDR3 has 12 residues. Germline V gene sequence: CDR1 SQVTM, CDR2 ANQGSEA. V shed 4 bases and J 7 bases; nucleotides not matched to a gene: 6. The CDR3 is CSVGQGAREQYF. In DNA, the CDR3 is TGCAGCGTTGGTCAGGGGGCGAGGGAGCAGTACTTC.

The count of this clone is one. This chain joins TRBV7-9 and TRBJ1-2; the D is unclear. Germline V gene lookup returns CDR1 SEHNR and CDR2 FQNEAQ (reference sequence). V lost 5 bases and J lost 6, with 13 bases in between. The CDR3 has 13 residues. The CDR3: CASSQMRAHGYTF. CDR3 DNA: TGTGCCAGCAGCCAGATGAGGGCACATGGCTACACCTTC.

The V call is TRBV28, the J call TRBJ1-4; D is ambiguous. The CDR3 has 18 amino acids. V gave up 5 bases and J gave up 0 bases, with 19 bases separating them. Germline assignment: CDR1 MDHEN and CDR2 SYDVKM. CDR3 sequence: CASSPQRRFSATNEKLFF. CDR3 nucleotides: TGTGCCAGCAGTCCCCAACGGCGGTTCAGCGCAACTAATGAAAAACTGTTTTTT.

The chain joins TRBV28 to TRBJ1-4; 9 positions agree with TRBD1. Germline assignment: CDR1 MDHEN and CDR2 SYDVKM. CDR3 length: 15 amino acids. After removal of 5 bases from V and 8 bases from J, the junction contained 9 bases not matched to a gene. CDR3 in DNA: TGTGCCAGCAGTACCGGGACAGGGCCGAGGGAAAAACTGTTTTTT. Translated, it gives CASSTGTGPREKLFF.

The CDR3 loop is CASPPGWGTGVPLNTEAFF. As DNA, the CDR3 is TGTGCCAGCCCACCGGGGTGGGGGACAGGGGTCCCCTTAAACACTGAAGCTTTCTTT. The chain combines TRBV28 with TRBJ1-1; TRBD1 aligns across 10 bases. Germline CDR1 MDHEN, CDR2 SYDVKM. The V segment lost 8 bases and the J segment 2 bases; nucleotides outside the gene matches: 20. CDR3 length equals 19 residues.

The gene calls are TRBV7-2 and TRBJ1-1, with TRBD1 identical over 8 bases. V shed 8 bases, J shed 6 bases, and the junction held 14 bases outside the gene matches. CDR1 is SGHTA, CDR2 FQGNSA, per germline. This CDR3 has 15 residues. CDR3 region: CASGLRGETGAEAFF. DNA of the CDR3: TGTGCCAGCGGTTTGCGAGGAGAGACAGGGGCTGAAGCTTTCTTT.

CDR3 bases: TGTGCCAGCAGCCCCTCTTTGGACAGGGGGCTCACTGAAGCTTTCTTT. This gives the protein CASSPSLDRGLTEAFF. J is TRBJ1-1 and V is TRBV3-1 (or the pseudogene TRBV3-2); 11 bases match TRBD1. Germline values: CDR1 LGHDT, CDR2 YNNKEL (reference sequence). The CDR3 runs to 16 residues. The ends lost 4 bases at V and 4 bases at J; junction bases unmatched: 8.

This clone was counted between two and nine times. The V and J genes are TRBV28 and TRBJ2-3; 10 bases are shared with TRBD1. Unmatched junction bases numbered 8, after V lost 6 bases and J lost 5 bases. The length of the CDR3 is 15 residues. Looked up from germline, CDR1 is MDHEN and CDR2 is SYDVKM. The CDR3 here is CASRGEGTGEDTQYF. DNA for the CDR3: TGTGCCAGCAGGGGGGAGGGGACAGGGGAAGATACGCAGTATTTT.

This clone was seen only once. V gene TRBV3-1 (or the pseudogene TRBV3-2) combines with J gene TRBJ1-5, with 7 bases matching TRBD1. V dropped 1 base and J dropped 4; count of bases not matched to a gene: 10. The CDR3 has 17 amino acids. Looked up from germline, CDR1 is LGHDT and CDR2 is YNNKEL (reference sequence). The DNA of the CDR3 is TGTGCCAGCAGCCAAGGGAATCGAGACAGGGAAAATCAGCCCCAGCATTTT. Its protein is CASSQGNRDRENQPQHF.

V usage is TRBV14 and J usage is TRBJ1-3; 7 nucleotides align to TRBD1. Looked up from germline, CDR1 is SGHDN and CDR2 is FVKESK. Unmatched junction bases numbered 3, after V lost 1 base and J lost 0 bases. CDR3 length equals 16 residues. The CDR3 spells CASSQVGQSSGNTIYF. The CDR3 DNA reads TGTGCCAGCAGCCAAGTGGGACAGTCCTCTGGAAACACCATATATTTT.

The chain joins TRBV5-4 to TRBJ1-5, with D unclear. Trimming shortened V by 4 bases and J by 1 base, and 15 bases separated the two germline ends. This CDR3 spans 16 amino acids. Germline CDR1 is SGHNT and CDR2 is YYREEE (reference sequence). The CDR3: CASSLAGDGSNQPQHF. In nucleotides, the CDR3 is TGTGCCAGCAGCCTAGCGGGTGACGGCAGCAATCAGCCCCAGCATTTT.